Shown below are 8 T cell receptor beta chains from a single sample sequenced in a study of T-cell reconstitution after alpha-beta-depleted transplantation in children. Unique molecular identifiers were incorporated when the TCRbeta library was constructed. TCRdb reprocessed the PCR reads via MiXCR and lists one record per CDR3 protein. There are roughly 500,000 distinct CDR3 sequences in the sample; approximately 30% occur only once, and approximately 2.3% lies in the top ten. Material: PBMCs from the stem cell graft donor, obtained from the stem cell graft. These receptors came from a human donor who donated a stem cell graft to a child with aplastic anemia.

The table lists this clonotype with a few counts. The rearrangement joins TRBV10-3 to TRBJ2-7; no clear D gene. V was cut by 3 bases and J by 3 bases, with 9 bases left in between. Germline V gives CDR1 ENHRY, CDR2 SYGVKD. The CDR3 consists of 13 residues. CDR3 loop: CAISDRFFYEQYV. The CDR3 nucleotides are TGTGCCATCAGTGACCGATTCTTCTACGAGCAGTACGTC.

The chain couples TRBV6-1 to TRBJ2-1; TRBD2 aligns across 7 bases. CDR1 MNHNS and CDR2 SASEGT come from the germline V gene. The CDR3 length is 14 residues. The J segment lost 3 bases and the V segment lost 5 bases, leaving 4 bases of the junction unmatched. CDR3 sequence (DNA): TGTGCCAGCAGTTCTACTAGCGTCTACAATGAGCAGTTCTTC. This translates into CASSSTSVYNEQFF.

This clonotype was picked up one time. This chain joins TRBV7-2 and TRBJ2-6; D not resolved. V lost 1 base and J lost 3, with 7 bases in between. The CDR3 totals 15 residues. Germline loops: CDR1 SGHTA, CDR2 FQGNSA. The CDR3 DNA sequence: TGTGCCAGCAGCTTAGACGAGTTTGGGGCCAACGTCCTGACTTTC. Protein product: CASSLDEFGANVLTF.

The chain is built from TRBV19 and TRBJ1-5, with 7 bases aligning to TRBD1. Germline V gives CDR1 LNHDA, CDR2 SQIVND (reference sequence). The V segment lost 3 bases and the J segment 5 bases; nucleotides outside the gene matches: 7. CDR3 length: 15 residues. The DNA of the CDR3 is TGTGCCAGTAGTATGTATCGGGACAGTTATCAGCCCCAGCATTTT. Residues: CASSMYRDSYQPQHF.

This clonotype turned up a few times. This CDR3 is CAWNSRGRNTEAFF. The DNA for the CDR3 is TGTGCCTGGAATTCCCGCGGACGGAACACTGAAGCTTTCTTT. The chain recombines TRBV30 with TRBJ1-1; D not resolved. This CDR3 comprises 14 residues. CDR1 is GTSNPN and CDR2 is SVGIG in the germline V gene (reference sequence). V was shortened by 4 bases and J by 1 base, with 13 bases between the two germline ends.

The rearrangement uses TRBV7-9 and TRBJ1-1, with D uncertain. CDR3 length: 11 residues. Per germline, CDR1 SEHNR and CDR2 FQNEAQ (reference sequence). Trimming cost V 3 bases and J 7 bases, with 6 bases left between them. The CDR3 reads CASSFDVEAFF. CDR3 DNA: TGTGCCAGCAGCTTCGACGTTGAAGCTTTCTTT. Complete variable domain (other parts from reference TRBV7-9 and TRBJ1-1): DTGVSQNPRHKITKRGQNVTFRCDPISEHNRLYWYRQTLGQGPEFLTYFQNEAQLEKSRLLSDRFSAERPKGSFSTLEIQRTEQGDSAMYLCASSFDVEAFFGQGTRLTVV.

This clonotype was detected a few times. The gene calls are TRBV29-1 and TRBJ1-1; D ambiguous. CDR1 is SQVTM, CDR2 ANQGSEA, per germline. The CDR3 is 12 residues long. Trimming cost V 7 bases and J 6 bases, with 15 bases left between them. CDR3 region: CSAKTAGSEAFF. The CDR3 coding sequence is TGCAGCGCCAAAACGGCGGGGTCTGAAGCTTTCTTT. The full variable domain, its missing parts supplied by reference TRBV29-1 and TRBJ1-1, is SAVISQKPSRDICQRGTSLTIQCQVDSQVTMMFWYRQQPGQSLTLIATANQGSEATYESGFVIDKFPISRPNLTFSTLTVSNMSPEDSSIYLCSAKTAGSEAFFGQGTRLTVV.

The V gene is TRBV10-3, the J gene TRBJ1-3, with unresolved D. Per germline, CDR1 ENHRY and CDR2 SYGVKD. CDR3 length: 12 residues. Trimming removed 3 bases at V and 4 bases at J, with 4 bases between. CDR3 loop: CAISEQGNTIYF. CDR3 DNA sequence: TGTGCCATCAGTGAACAGGGAAACACCATATATTTT.